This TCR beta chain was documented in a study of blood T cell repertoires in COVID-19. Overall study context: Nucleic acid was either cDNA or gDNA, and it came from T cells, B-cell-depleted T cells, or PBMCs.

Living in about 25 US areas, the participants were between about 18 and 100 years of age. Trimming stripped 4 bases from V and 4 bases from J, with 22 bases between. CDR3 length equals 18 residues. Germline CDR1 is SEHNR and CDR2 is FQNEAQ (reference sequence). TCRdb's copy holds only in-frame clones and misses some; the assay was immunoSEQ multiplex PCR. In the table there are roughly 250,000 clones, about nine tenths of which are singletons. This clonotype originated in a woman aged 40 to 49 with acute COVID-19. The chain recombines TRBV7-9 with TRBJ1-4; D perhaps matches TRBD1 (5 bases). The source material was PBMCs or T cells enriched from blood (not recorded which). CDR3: CASSSVNRADISNEKLFF. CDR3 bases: TGTGCCAGCAGCTCTGTTAATAGGGCGGACATCAGTAATGAAAAACTGTTTTTT.